Sequencing of this T cell receptor (beta chain) was carried out in a study of T cell responses to AZD1222 COVID-19 vaccine. This clone has only one observation. Its antigen remains unknown. General study points: Just a handful of AZD1222 recipients were seropositive at baseline. Dominant at 160-218 and 743-854, vaccine-associated CD4 TCRs also spanned spike. The donor group comprised mostly white British people and more females; the analysis possibly underestimated clonal diversity.

Assay: immunoSEQ multiplex PCR; the TCRdb copy retains only in-frame clones and omits some. The sample consists of roughly 110,000 clones, approximately 89% of them appearing once. CDR3 size: 13 residues. V lost 4 bases, J lost 5 bases, and 4 bases stayed unmatched. The germline gives CDR1 SGHDN, CDR2 FVKESK. This chain links TRBV14 with TRBJ2-7; the match to TRBD1 covers 8 bases. The sample was peripheral blood, taken on day 0 of AZD1222 vaccination. The receptor was derived from an adult in good health. The CDR3 spells CASSRDRIDEQYF. CDR3 coding DNA: TGTGCCAGCAGCCGGGACAGGATCGACGAGCAGTACTTC.